This entry lists 21 T cell receptor beta chains sequenced from one sample in a study of shared clonotypes between healthy human individuals. Assay used: immunoSEQ multiplex PCR; TCRdb lists only in-frame clones, some missing. This sample carries some 2,100,000 clones, approximately 96% of them seen once, and the ten largest clones take roughly 0.13%. Sequenced sample: naive CD4+ T cells sorted from blood. The subset denotes: CD45RA+ positively selected. These receptor sequences come from a young man in good health.

Comment on this clone: This same CDR3 is encoded by further DNA sequences in the sample. The chain joins TRBV6-5 to TRBJ1-2, with 7 bases aligning to TRBD1. This CDR3 has 14 residues. After removal of 0 bases from V and 5 bases from J, the junction contained 3 bases not matched to a gene. CDR1 is MNHEY and CDR2 is SVGAGI in the germline V gene. CDR3 coding DNA: TGTGCCAGCAGTTACTCAGCAGGGGGGTATGGCTACACCTTC. This sequence encodes CASSYSAGGYGYTF.

The chain combines TRBV27 with TRBJ2-1; the D is unclear. Germline CDR1 is MNHEY and CDR2 is SMNVEV (reference sequence). Trimming cost V 4 bases and J 9 bases, with 7 bases left between them. This CDR3 has 11 amino acids. The CDR3 DNA reads as TGTGCCAGCAGTTCCTTCGGTGAGCAGTTCTTC. As protein: CASSSFGEQFF.

In its sample, this clone was seen once. This chain uses TRBV7-6 with TRBJ1-1; perhaps TRBD1 as D (5 bases). The CDR3 is 14 amino acids. Germline CDR1 and CDR2: SGHVS and FNYEAQ. Trimming took 1 base from V and 5 from J, leaving 11 bases between them. The CDR3 spells CASSLEGVGTEAFF. CDR3 DNA: TGTGCCAGCAGCTTAGAAGGGGTAGGGACTGAAGCTTTCTTT.

This clone was counted a single time. The chain recombines TRBV27 with TRBJ1-2; 7 bases fit TRBD1. The germline gives CDR1 MNHEY, CDR2 SMNVEV (reference sequence). There are 14 residues in the CDR3. V was pared by 10 bases and J by 8 bases, with 16 bases of the junction left unmatched. CDR3 region: CATQSLSRGVGYTF. The CDR3 nucleotides are TGTGCCACCCAGAGCCTTAGCAGGGGGGTCGGCTACACCTTC.

This chain links TRBV9 with TRBJ2-7; TRBD2 is a possible D gene (7 bases). This CDR3 comprises 17 residues. Germline V gene sequence: CDR1 SGDLS, CDR2 YYNGEE. The V end lost 0 bases, the J end lost 2 bases, and 18 bases lay between the germline ends. This CDR3 reads CASSVATGSGTTYEQYF. The DNA for the CDR3 is TGTGCCAGCAGCGTAGCGACGGGGAGCGGGACAACCTACGAGCAGTACTTC.

This chain links TRBV30 with TRBJ2-7; maybe TRBD1 (5 bases). The ends were cut back, 0 bases at V and 5 bases at J, with 14 bases in the middle. CDR3 size: 14 residues. The germline CDR1 and CDR2 sequences are GTSNPN and SVGIG (reference sequence). CDR3 sequence (DNA): TGTGCCTGGAGTGTGGGGCAGGGTAGGAACGAGCAGTACTTC. Its translation is CAWSVGQGRNEQYF.

The chain uses TRBV7-8 and TRBJ2-7; 15 bases map to TRBD2. Germline V gene data show CDR1 as SGHVS and CDR2 as FQNEAQ. The CDR3 has 18 residues. V was clipped by 1 base and J by 12 bases; unmatched bases: 16. The CDR3 loop is CASSLEGLAGGPFGLGYF. CDR3 sequence (DNA): TGTGCCAGCAGCTTAGAGGGACTAGCGGGAGGCCCCTTTGGGTTGGGGTACTTC.

The chain couples TRBV6-1 to TRBJ1-4; no clear D gene. V dropped 6 bases and J dropped 8 bases, with 13 bases sitting between them. Germline V gene data show CDR1 as MNHNS and CDR2 as SASEGT. The length of the CDR3 is 13 residues. The CDR3 region has the DNA TGTGCCAGCAGAAAGGGCGCAGGCGAAAAACTGTTTTTT. This translates into CASRKGAGEKLFF.

The gene calls are TRBV20-1 and TRBJ1-1; D not resolved. CDR1 and CDR2 from the germline V gene are DFQATT and SNEGSKA (reference sequence). V lost 3 bases and J lost 4, with 6 bases in between. CDR3 length: 11 amino acids. The CDR3 region is CSARMGTEAFF. The CDR3 DNA is TGCAGTGCTAGGATGGGCACTGAAGCTTTCTTT.

This clone occurred once. This sequence joins TRBV18 and TRBJ2-4; weak D call: TRBD1 (6 bases). V shed 5 bases and J shed 0 bases, with 17 bases lying between them. Germline V gene lookup returns CDR1 KGHSH and CDR2 LQKENI. This CDR3 spans 17 amino acids. CDR3 coding DNA: TGTGCCAGCTCAGCCGTAGGGGGAGCACTAGCCAAAAACATTCAGTACTTC. It is translated as CASSAVGGALAKNIQYF.

The chain's CDR3 is CASSPNGVLLNYGYTF. The CDR3 DNA follows: TGTGCCAGCAGCCCAAACGGGGTGCTCTTGAACTATGGCTACACCTTC. The chain is built from TRBV7-2 and TRBJ1-2, with D unclear. The V and J ends lost 5 bases and 2 bases respectively, with 18 bases between them. In germline, CDR1 is SGHTA, CDR2 FQGNSA. The CDR3 extends over 16 amino acids.

The chain carries TRBV25-1 and TRBJ1-3; 7 nucleotides align to TRBD1. V shed 8 bases, J shed 4 bases, and the junction held 8 bases outside the gene matches. This CDR3 has 14 amino acids. Germline CDR1 MGHDK, CDR2 SYGVNS. In DNA, the CDR3 is TGTGCCAGCGGGAGGGGGGACAGAGGAAACACCATATATTTT. This codes for CASGRGDRGNTIYF.

This clone occurred once. The chain uses TRBV19 and TRBJ1-6; the D is unclear. V dropped 5 bases and J dropped 6 bases, with 11 bases sitting between them. CDR3 size: 14 residues. In germline, CDR1 is LNHDA, CDR2 SQIVND (reference sequence). DNA for the CDR3: TGTGCCAGTAGTGGGCAGGTGATTAATTCACCCCTCCACTTT. Protein product: CASSGQVINSPLHF.

V usage is TRBV2 and J usage is TRBJ1-5, with 8 bases fitting TRBD1. This CDR3 contains 13 residues. The J segment lost 4 bases and the V segment lost 6 bases, leaving 2 bases of the junction unmatched. Germline values: CDR1 SNHLY, CDR2 FYNNEI. The CDR3 loop reads CASRQGVNQPQHF. The CDR3 DNA follows: TGTGCCAGCAGACAGGGGGTTAATCAGCCCCAGCATTTT.

V gene TRBV6-1 combines with J gene TRBJ1-2; no clear D. V lost 5 bases and J 4 bases, leaving 8 bases between the germline ends. The CDR3 totals 12 residues. In germline, CDR1 is MNHNS, CDR2 SASEGT. The DNA of the CDR3 is TGTGCCAGCAGTCTAACAACCTATGGCTACACCTTC. Protein: CASSLTTYGYTF.

The rearrangement uses TRBV5-4 and TRBJ2-1; D unclear. Germline-derived CDR1 and CDR2 are SGHNT and YYREEE (reference sequence). The CDR3 sequence is 13 residues long. Trimming shortened V by 2 bases and J by 6 bases, and 9 bases separated the two germline ends. This chain's CDR3 is CASSLSSGNEQFF. The CDR3 nucleotides are TGTGCCAGCAGCTTATCGTCAGGCAATGAGCAGTTCTTC. The entire variable domain, with the rest obtained from reference TRBV5-4 and TRBJ2-1, is as follows: ETGVTQSPTHLIKTRGQQVTLRCSSQSGHNTVSWYQQALGQGPQFIFQYYREEENGRGNFPPRFSGLQFPNYSSELNVNALELDDSALYLCASSLSSGNEQFFGPGTRLTVL.

This chain connects TRBV5-8 to TRBJ2-5, with TRBD1 identical over 7 bases. The CDR3 is 15 amino acids. With V trimmed by 2 bases and J by 5 bases, 9 bases remained unmatched. Per germline, CDR1 SGHTS and CDR2 YDEGEE. CDR3 DNA sequence: TGTGCCAGCAGCTTCCAGACAGGGCGGAGGGAGACCCAGTACTTC. This translates into CASSFQTGRRETQYF.

The CDR3 nucleotides read TGTGCCAGCAACTTATTTAATACGGGGGGTGGCTACACCTTC. Amino acid sequence: CASNLFNTGGGYTF. The rearrangement links TRBV5-4 to TRBJ1-2; the D gene is possibly TRBD1 (5 bases). Trimming shortened V by 6 bases and J by 7 bases, and 19 bases separated the two germline ends. The CDR3 has 14 residues. Germline lookup yields CDR1 SGHNT and CDR2 YYREEE (reference sequence).

The CDR3 DNA is TGTGCCAGCAGTCGACAGGGGGCGGACTACACCTTC. As protein: CASSRQGADYTF. The V call is TRBV6-5, the J call TRBJ1-2; 10 bases fit TRBD1. The V gene end was trimmed by 5 bases and the J gene end by 10 bases; junction bases not matched to a gene: 4. The CDR3 totals 12 residues. Germline V gives CDR1 MNHEY, CDR2 SVGAGI.

This chain connects TRBV19 to TRBJ1-4; D is ambiguous. V lost 5 bases to trimming and J lost 6 bases, with 10 bases between them. Germline V gives CDR1 LNHDA, CDR2 SQIVND (reference sequence). This CDR3 contains 13 residues. CDR3 region: CASSSSMDEKLFF. The CDR3 bases are TGTGCCAGTAGTTCCTCGATGGATGAAAAACTGTTTTTT.

This chain links TRBV18 with TRBJ2-1; no reliable D call. Germline V gives CDR1 KGHSH, CDR2 LQKENI. This CDR3 comprises 16 residues. Trimming pared 1 base from V and 0 bases from J, leaving 10 bases between. The CDR3 DNA sequence: TGTGCCAGCTCACCACGGGTCGAGAGCTCCTACAATGAGCAGTTCTTC. Translating gives CASSPRVESSYNEQFF.